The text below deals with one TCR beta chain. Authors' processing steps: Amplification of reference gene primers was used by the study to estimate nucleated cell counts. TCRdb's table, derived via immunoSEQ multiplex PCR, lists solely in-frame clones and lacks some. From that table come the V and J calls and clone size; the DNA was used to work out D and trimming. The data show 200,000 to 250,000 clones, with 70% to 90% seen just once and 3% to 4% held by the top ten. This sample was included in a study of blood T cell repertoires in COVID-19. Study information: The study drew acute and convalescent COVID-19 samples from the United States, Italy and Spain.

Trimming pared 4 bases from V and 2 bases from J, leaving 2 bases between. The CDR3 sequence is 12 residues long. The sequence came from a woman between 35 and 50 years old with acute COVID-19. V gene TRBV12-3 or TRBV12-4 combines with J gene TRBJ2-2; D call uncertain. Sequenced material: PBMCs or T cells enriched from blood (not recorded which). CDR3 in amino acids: CASSSNTGELFF. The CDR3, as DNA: TGTGCCAGCAGTTCAAACACCGGGGAGCTGTTTTTT.